The 28 T cell receptor beta chains below come from one sample, sequenced in a study of T cell repertoires in cytomegalovirus infection. TCRdb passed the reads through MiXCR, listing each CDR3 protein once. The table lists 200,000 or so distinct CDR3 sequences, approximately 19% of them singletons. The sequenced material came from PBMCs. The receptor set was obtained from a human donor in good health (CMV status not recorded). Some clones in this sample may be carry-over from other donors' samples.

The chain recombines TRBV6-5 with TRBJ2-7, with 8 positions matching TRBD1. The CDR3 consists of 15 residues. J lost 11 bases, V lost 0 bases, and 12 bases had no gene match. CDR1 and CDR2 from the germline V gene are MNHEY and SVGAGI. The chain's CDR3 is CASSYSGTGGSGEYF. CDR3 coding DNA: TGTGCCAGCAGTTACTCTGGGACAGGAGGAAGCGGAGAGTACTTC.

This clonotype was counted many times. The chain uses TRBV7-2 and TRBJ1-1; no clear D gene. V lost 5 bases, J lost 1 base, and 14 bases lay in between. In germline, CDR1 is SGHTA, CDR2 FQGNSA. This CDR3 comprises 15 residues. The CDR3 DNA is TGTGCCAGCAGCCCCGGGGTGACGAGGAACACTGAAGCTTTCTTT. This translates into CASSPGVTRNTEAFF.

The V and J genes are TRBV3-1 and TRBJ2-5, with D tentatively TRBD2 (5 bases). The germline V gene has CDR1 LGHDT and CDR2 YNNKEL (reference sequence). The CDR3 consists of 17 residues. Between the trimmed V and J ends, which lost 0 bases and 4 bases, there was a span of 18 bases. The CDR3 here is CASSQDNPGRAGETQYF. The CDR3 nucleotides are TGTGCCAGCAGCCAAGATAACCCTGGCCGGGCGGGAGAGACCCAGTACTTC.

This clonotype has a count of ten or more. The CDR3 region has the DNA TGTGCCAGCAGACTAGCGGGAGAGGCAGATACGCAGTATTTT. Its protein product is CASRLAGEADTQYF. The V call is TRBV6-2 or TRBV6-3, the J call TRBJ2-3, with 11 bases lining up with TRBD2. V shed 6 bases, J shed 4 bases, and the junction held 3 bases outside the gene matches. CDR1 and CDR2 from the germline V gene are MNHEY and SVGEGT. CDR3 length: 14 amino acids.

Only a few counts were recorded for this clonotype. The chain recombines TRBV7-9 with TRBJ1-1, with 8 bases matching TRBD1. CDR1 is SEHNR and CDR2 is FQNEAQ in the germline V gene (reference sequence). The CDR3 length is 15 residues. Trimming at V came to 5 bases and at J to 4 bases, leaving 9 bases not matched to a gene. The CDR3 coding sequence is TGTGCCAGCAGCCCACAGGGGGGGGTGCCCACTGAAGCTTTCTTT. Protein: CASSPQGGVPTEAFF.

There are a few counts of this clonotype. The rearrangement uses TRBV12-3 or TRBV12-4 and TRBJ1-6; 8 bases are shared with TRBD1. The CDR3 spans 16 residues. The V gene end was trimmed by 4 bases and the J gene end by 9 bases; junction bases not matched to a gene: 11. CDR3 loop: CASSSQGAVGSSPLHF. The CDR3 coding sequence is TGTGCCAGCAGTTCGCAGGGGGCGGTGGGGAGTTCACCCCTCCACTTT.

This clonotype appeared many times. The V call is TRBV7-6, the J call TRBJ2-7; 9 bases are a match to TRBD2. Per germline, CDR1 SGHVS and CDR2 FNYEAQ. This CDR3 contains 15 residues. J was trimmed by 3 bases and V by 5 bases; bases with no gene match: 8. CDR3 nucleotides: TGTGCCAGCAGCCCCTCCGATAGCGGGAGCTACGAGCAGTACTTC. Encoded protein: CASSPSDSGSYEQYF.

This clonotype was seen many times. The chain links TRBV7-2 to TRBJ1-2; perhaps TRBD1 as D (5 bases). This CDR3 has 15 residues. Germline lookup yields CDR1 SGHTA and CDR2 FQGNSA. Trimming cost V 1 base and J 4 bases, with 13 bases left between them. The CDR3 bases are TGTGCCAGCAGCTTAGACCCGGGACGGCCCTATGGCTACACCTTC. Its protein is CASSLDPGRPYGYTF.

This clonotype was observed a handful of times. The chain recombines TRBV11-2 with TRBJ1-6; D gene uncertain. Germline V gene lookup returns CDR1 SGHAT and CDR2 FQNNGV. This CDR3 is 16 amino acids long. V was pared by 1 base and J by 4 bases, with 11 bases between. CDR3 residues: CASSLGGASYNSPLHF. The CDR3 DNA reads TGTGCCAGCAGCTTAGGTGGAGCGTCGTATAATTCACCCCTCCACTTT.

In this sample, this clonotype turned up many times. The CDR3 is CASAPGGARNEQFF. The CDR3 DNA is TGTGCCAGCGCCCCTGGTGGGGCGCGGAATGAGCAGTTCTTC. The chain recombines TRBV7-2 with TRBJ2-1, with D possibly TRBD1 on 5 matching bases. Trimming took off 8 bases at V and 7 bases at J, with 18 bases between the two ends. CDR3 length: 14 amino acids. Germline V gene data show CDR1 as SGHTA and CDR2 as FQGNSA.

The DNA for the CDR3 is TGTGCCAGCAGTTTACGGGTGGGGGCTGAAGCTTTCTTT. Protein: CASSLRVGAEAFF. The chain employs TRBV12-3 or TRBV12-4 and TRBJ1-1; a weak D match, TRBD1 (5 bases). V lost 2 bases, J lost 6 bases, and 10 bases lay in between. This CDR3 comprises 13 residues.

Only a few counts were recorded for this clonotype. V gene TRBV5-1 combines with J gene TRBJ2-5; 7 nucleotides line up with TRBD1. Germline V gene sequence: CDR1 SGHRS, CDR2 YFSETQ. The CDR3 sequence is 15 residues long. V gave up 4 bases and J gave up 2 bases; unmatched junction bases: 8. CDR3 coding DNA: TGCGCCAGCAGCGCCTTACAGGGGAAACAAGAGACCCAGTACTTC. It translates to CASSALQGKQETQYF.

The chain carries TRBV6-2 or TRBV6-3 and TRBJ2-5; D is perhaps TRBD2 (5 bases). Trimming stripped 5 bases from V and 4 bases from J, with 26 bases between. The CDR3 is made up of 18 amino acids. Germline-derived CDR1 and CDR2 are MNHEY and SVGEGT. CDR3 residues: CASSRSHLVGGLGETQYF. The CDR3 DNA sequence: TGTGCCAGCAGTCGGTCCCATCTAGTTGGAGGCTTAGGAGAGACCCAGTACTTC.

This clonotype was seen a few times. J is TRBJ2-1 and V is TRBV20-1, with 8 positions matching TRBD2. In germline, CDR1 is DFQATT, CDR2 SNEGSKA (reference sequence). The junction had 9 bases not matched to a gene; V was cut back by 3 bases and J by 5 bases. The CDR3 totals 15 residues. Written as DNA, the CDR3 is TGCAGTGCTAGGGTTCCGGGAGGGCCCCACAATGAGCAGTTCTTC. Translation gives CSARVPGGPHNEQFF.

This clonotype showed up many times. The chain carries TRBV6-1 and TRBJ2-2, with 7 bases matching TRBD2. The CDR3 is made up of 19 amino acids. CDR1 and CDR2 (germline): MNHNS, SASEGT. J was trimmed by 7 bases and V by 0 bases; bases with no gene match: 17. CDR3 nucleotide sequence: TGTGCCAGCAGTGAAGCGCGGCAGCGGGGAGCCCCAGTGGGCGGGGAGCTGTTTTTT. Its translation is CASSEARQRGAPVGGELFF.

Only a few counts were recorded for this clonotype. Here the CDR3 DNA reads TGTGCCAGCAGCTTAACCGGGGGGACAGTAAACACTGAAGCTTTCTTT. It is translated as CASSLTGGTVNTEAFF. The gene calls are TRBV7-3 and TRBJ1-1; TRBD1 aligns across 7 bases. CDR1 is SGHTA, CDR2 FQGTGA, per germline. The CDR3 loop spans 16 amino acids. With V trimmed by 0 bases and J by 2 bases, 6 bases remained unmatched.

This clonotype was seen only a few times. The CDR3 here is CASSKGRGAFGNTIYF. CDR3 bases: TGTGCCAGCAGCAAAGGTCGGGGGGCATTTGGAAACACCATATATTTT. The chain uses TRBV12-3 or TRBV12-4 and TRBJ1-3, with D perhaps matching TRBD1 (6 bases). CDR3 size: 16 residues. V lost 6 bases and J lost 3, with 18 bases in between.

The DNA for the CDR3 is TGTGCCAGCAGCTCAACTAGCGGAAACTCCTACGAGCAGTACTTC. Its translation: CASSSTSGNSYEQYF. The J gene is TRBJ2-7, the V gene TRBV13; TRBD2 agrees at 8 bases. The junction had 5 bases not matched to a gene; V was cut back by 4 bases and J by 0 bases. Germline CDR1 reads PRHDT; CDR2 reads FYEKMQ (reference sequence). The CDR3 has 15 amino acids.

This sequence joins TRBV5-6 and TRBJ1-1, with D uncertain. With 1 base removed from V and 3 bases from J, the gap between germline ends came to 10 bases. From germline, CDR1 is SGHDT and CDR2 YYEEEE. This CDR3 is built from 14 residues. CDR3 amino acids: CASSLIRWDTEAFF. The CDR3 DNA sequence: TGTGCCAGCAGCTTGATTCGGTGGGACACTGAAGCTTTCTTT.

This clonotype appeared many times. V gene TRBV6-5 combines with J gene TRBJ1-1; D unresolved. The V gene's germline CDR1 is MNHEY and CDR2 SVGAGI. This CDR3 has 12 residues. Trimming removed 0 bases from V and 1 base from J, with 0 bases in between. Written as DNA, the CDR3 is TGTGCCAGCAGTTACTCGAACACTGAAGCTTTCTTT. This gives the protein CASSYSNTEAFF.

This rearrangement joins TRBV6-2 or TRBV6-3 to TRBJ2-7; 8 bases fit TRBD1. V shed 0 bases and J 2 bases; nucleotides not matched to a gene: 9. The CDR3 extends over 17 amino acids. Germline CDR1 reads MNHEY; CDR2 reads SVGEGT. CDR3 loop: CASSYSKDRAPPYEQYF. The DNA for the CDR3 is TGTGCCAGCAGTTACTCGAAGGACAGGGCCCCCCCCTACGAGCAGTACTTC.

The CDR3 DNA is TGCAGTGCAACTCCGGGACTAGCGGTATACAATGAGCAGTTCTTC. Its translation is CSATPGLAVYNEQFF. J is TRBJ2-1 and V is TRBV20-1, with TRBD2 matching over 11 bases. Per germline, CDR1 DFQATT and CDR2 SNEGSKA (reference sequence). The CDR3 sequence is 15 residues long. V shed 6 bases, J shed 4 bases, and the junction held 8 bases outside the gene matches.

This clonotype was seen only a few times. This rearrangement joins TRBV10-2 to TRBJ2-1, with D unresolved. The CDR3 loop spans 15 amino acids. Germline lookup yields CDR1 WSHSY and CDR2 SAAADI. The ends were cut back, 5 bases at V and 5 bases at J, with 16 bases in the middle. This CDR3 is CASSLRPLRDNEQFF. CDR3 DNA sequence: TGCGCCAGCAGTCTCCGTCCTCTTCGGGACAATGAGCAGTTCTTC.

The V and J genes are TRBV6-2 or TRBV6-3 and TRBJ2-7; 9 bases are a match to TRBD1. V lost 5 bases to trimming and J lost 6 bases; unmatched junction nucleotides: 8. The V gene's germline CDR1 is MNHEY and CDR2 SVGEGT. This CDR3 is built from 14 residues. The CDR3 sequence is CASSNPGQGIEQYF. CDR3 bases: TGTGCCAGCAGTAATCCGGGACAGGGTATCGAGCAGTACTTC.

The rearrangement links TRBV29-1 to TRBJ2-7, with TRBD1 matching 11 bases. This CDR3 spans 14 amino acids. Losses at the gene ends were 7 bases for V and 0 bases for J; bases not matched to a gene: 5. The germline gives CDR1 SQVTM, CDR2 ANQGSEA. CDR3 coding DNA: TGCAGCGCCCAGGGGACAGGGGGCTCCTACGAGCAGTACTTC. This encodes CSAQGTGGSYEQYF.

The table lists this clonotype with a few counts. The CDR3 here is CASSSPGILPEAFF. The CDR3 DNA follows: TGTGCCAGCAGTTCTCCAGGGATTCTCCCTGAAGCTTTCTTT. J is TRBJ1-1 and V is TRBV12-3 or TRBV12-4, with a weak D call TRBD1 (5 bases). This CDR3 spans 14 amino acids. With 4 bases removed from V and 6 bases from J, the gap between germline ends came to 15 bases.

This clonotype was counted ten times or more. The chain is built from TRBV11-2 and TRBJ2-1; 8 bases are a match to TRBD2. The V gene end was trimmed by 0 bases and the J gene end by 14 bases; junction bases not matched to a gene: 9. This CDR3 is 14 amino acids long. Germline CDR1 SGHAT, CDR2 FQNNGV. CDR3 protein: CASSLDLIGTRKFF. Written as DNA, the CDR3 is TGTGCCAGCAGCTTAGATCTAATTGGGACTAGGAAGTTCTTC.

This clonotype has just a few counts. CDR3 nucleotide sequence: TGCAGTGCTATCGGGACTAGCGGGAGTGAGCAGTTCTTC. It is translated as CSAIGTSGSEQFF. This chain joins TRBV20-1 and TRBJ2-1, with 14 positions matching TRBD2. V shed 4 bases, J shed 9 bases, and the junction held 2 bases outside the gene matches. Germline values: CDR1 DFQATT, CDR2 SNEGSKA (reference sequence). CDR3 length: 13 amino acids.